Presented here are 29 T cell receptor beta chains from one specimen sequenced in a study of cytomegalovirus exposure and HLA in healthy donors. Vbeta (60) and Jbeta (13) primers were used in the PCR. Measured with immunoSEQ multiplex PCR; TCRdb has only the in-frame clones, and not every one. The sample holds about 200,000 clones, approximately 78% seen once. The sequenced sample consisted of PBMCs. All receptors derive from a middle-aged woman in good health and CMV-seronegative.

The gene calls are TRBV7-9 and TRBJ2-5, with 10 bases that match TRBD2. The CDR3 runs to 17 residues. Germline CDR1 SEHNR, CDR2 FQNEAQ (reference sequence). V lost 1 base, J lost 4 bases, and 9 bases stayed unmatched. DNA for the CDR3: TGTGCCAGCAGCTTAGTAGTACGTCTAGCGGGAGCAGAGACCCAGTACTTC. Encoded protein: CASSLVVRLAGAETQYF.

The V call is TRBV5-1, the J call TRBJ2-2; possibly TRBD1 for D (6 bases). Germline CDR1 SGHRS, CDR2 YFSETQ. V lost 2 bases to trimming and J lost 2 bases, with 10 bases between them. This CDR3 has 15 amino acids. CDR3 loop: CASSLWTDNTGELFF. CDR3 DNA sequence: TGCGCCAGCAGCTTATGGACAGACAACACCGGGGAGCTGTTTTTT.

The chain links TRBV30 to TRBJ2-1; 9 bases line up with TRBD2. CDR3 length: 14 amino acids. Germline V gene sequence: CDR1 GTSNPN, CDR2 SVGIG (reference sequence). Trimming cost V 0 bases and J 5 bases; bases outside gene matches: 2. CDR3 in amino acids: CAWSVGLAHNEQFF. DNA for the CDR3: TGTGCCTGGAGTGTGGGACTAGCCCACAATGAGCAGTTCTTC.

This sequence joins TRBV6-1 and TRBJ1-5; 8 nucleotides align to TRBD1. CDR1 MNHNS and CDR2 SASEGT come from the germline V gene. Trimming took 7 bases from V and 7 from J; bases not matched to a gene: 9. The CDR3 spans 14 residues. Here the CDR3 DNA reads TGTGCCAGCACGGACAGGGTGCGCGGACAGCCCCAGCATTTT. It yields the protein CASTDRVRGQPQHF.

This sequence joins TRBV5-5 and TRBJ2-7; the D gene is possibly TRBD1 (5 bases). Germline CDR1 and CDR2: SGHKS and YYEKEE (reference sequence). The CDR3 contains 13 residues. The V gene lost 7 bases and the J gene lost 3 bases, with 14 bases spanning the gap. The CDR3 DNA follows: TGTGCCAGCGCCTTAGGACAACGCTACGAGCAGTACTTC. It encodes CASALGQRYEQYF.

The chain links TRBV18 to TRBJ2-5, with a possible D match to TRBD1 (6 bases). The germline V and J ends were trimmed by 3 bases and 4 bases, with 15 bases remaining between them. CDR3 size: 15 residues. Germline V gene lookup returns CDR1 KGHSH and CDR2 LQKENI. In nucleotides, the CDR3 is TGTGCCAGCTCACCCCCGGGACAACCAAGAGAGACCCAGTACTTC. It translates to CASSPPGQPRETQYF.

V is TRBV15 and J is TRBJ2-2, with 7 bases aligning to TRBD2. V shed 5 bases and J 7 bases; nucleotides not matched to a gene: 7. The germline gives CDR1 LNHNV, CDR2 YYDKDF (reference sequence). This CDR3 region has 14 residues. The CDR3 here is CATSLRLADGELFF. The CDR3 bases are TGTGCCACCAGCCTACGACTAGCTGACGGGGAGCTGTTTTTT.

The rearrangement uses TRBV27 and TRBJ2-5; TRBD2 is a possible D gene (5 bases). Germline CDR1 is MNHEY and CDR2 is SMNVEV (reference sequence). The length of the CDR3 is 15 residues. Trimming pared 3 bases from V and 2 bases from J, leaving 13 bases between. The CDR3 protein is CASSFRGYEQETQYF. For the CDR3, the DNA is TGTGCCAGCAGTTTCCGGGGATATGAACAAGAGACCCAGTACTTC.

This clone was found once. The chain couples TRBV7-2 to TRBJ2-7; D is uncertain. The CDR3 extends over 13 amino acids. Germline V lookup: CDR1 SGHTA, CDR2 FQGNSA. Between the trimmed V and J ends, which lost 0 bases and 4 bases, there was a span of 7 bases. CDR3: CASSLASVYEQYF. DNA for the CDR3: TGTGCCAGCAGCTTAGCGTCGGTTTACGAGCAGTACTTC.

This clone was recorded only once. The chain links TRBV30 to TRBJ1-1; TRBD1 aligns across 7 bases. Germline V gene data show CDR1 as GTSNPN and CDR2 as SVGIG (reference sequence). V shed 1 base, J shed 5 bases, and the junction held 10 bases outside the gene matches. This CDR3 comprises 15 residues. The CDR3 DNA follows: TGTGCCTGGAGTGAATGGACAGGTCCTTTGACTGAAGCTTTCTTT. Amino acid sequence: CAWSEWTGPLTEAFF.

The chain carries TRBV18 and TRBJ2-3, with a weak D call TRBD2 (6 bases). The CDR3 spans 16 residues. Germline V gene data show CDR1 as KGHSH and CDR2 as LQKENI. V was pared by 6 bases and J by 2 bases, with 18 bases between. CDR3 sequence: CASSPFGSGSTDTQYF. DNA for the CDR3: TGTGCCAGCTCTCCCTTTGGTAGCGGATCCACAGATACGCAGTATTTT. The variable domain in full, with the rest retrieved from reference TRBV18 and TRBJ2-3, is NAGVMQNPRHLVRRRGQEARLRCSPMKGHSHVYWYRQLPEEGLKFMVYLQKENIIDESGMPKERFSAEFPKEGPSILRIQQVVRGDSAAYFCASSPFGSGSTDTQYFGPGTRLTVL.

The CDR3 region has the DNA TGCGCCAGCAGCCATACACTCCAGGGGCGGGCCGACTACAATGAGCAGTTCTTC. Translation gives CASSHTLQGRADYNEQFF. This sequence joins TRBV4-1 and TRBJ2-1, with D tentatively TRBD1 (6 bases). Germline CDR1 is MGHRA and CDR2 is YSYEKL. The CDR3 spans 18 residues. The ends were cut back, 3 bases at V and 3 bases at J, with 21 bases in the middle.

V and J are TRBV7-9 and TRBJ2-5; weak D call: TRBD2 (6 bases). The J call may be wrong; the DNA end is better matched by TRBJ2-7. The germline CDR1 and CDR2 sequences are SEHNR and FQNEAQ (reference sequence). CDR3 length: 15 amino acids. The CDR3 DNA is TGTGCCAGCAGCCCAACCGGGACTTTCCCCTACGAGCAGTACTTC. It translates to CASSPTGTFPYEQYF.

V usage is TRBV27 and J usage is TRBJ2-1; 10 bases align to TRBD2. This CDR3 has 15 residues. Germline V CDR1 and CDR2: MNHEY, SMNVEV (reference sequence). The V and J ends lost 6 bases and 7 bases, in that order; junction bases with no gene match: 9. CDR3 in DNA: TGTGCCAGCAGAATAGCGGGAGGTGTTTTAAATGAGCAGTTCTTC. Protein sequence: CASRIAGGVLNEQFF.

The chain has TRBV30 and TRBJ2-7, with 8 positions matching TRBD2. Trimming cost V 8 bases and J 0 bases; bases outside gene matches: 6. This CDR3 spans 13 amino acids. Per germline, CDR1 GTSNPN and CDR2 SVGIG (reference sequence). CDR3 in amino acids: CAGERERSYEQYF. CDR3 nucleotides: TGTGCCGGCGAGCGGGAGCGCTCCTACGAGCAGTACTTC.

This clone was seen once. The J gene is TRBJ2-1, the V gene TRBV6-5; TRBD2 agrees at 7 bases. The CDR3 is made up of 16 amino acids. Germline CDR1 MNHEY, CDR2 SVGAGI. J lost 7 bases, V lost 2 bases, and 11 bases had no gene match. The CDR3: CASSYTWTSFKNEQFF. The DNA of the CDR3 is TGTGCCAGCAGTTACACGTGGACTAGTTTTAAGAATGAGCAGTTCTTC.

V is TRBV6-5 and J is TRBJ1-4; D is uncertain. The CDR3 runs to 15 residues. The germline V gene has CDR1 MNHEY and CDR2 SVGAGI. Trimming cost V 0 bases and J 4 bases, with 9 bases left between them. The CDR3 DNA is TGTGCCAGCAGTTACTCCGGCAGGTTTAATGAAAAACTGTTTTTT. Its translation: CASSYSGRFNEKLFF.

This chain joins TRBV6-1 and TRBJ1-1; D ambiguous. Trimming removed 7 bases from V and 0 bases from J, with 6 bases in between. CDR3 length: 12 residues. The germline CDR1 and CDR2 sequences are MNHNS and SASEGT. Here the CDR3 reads CASNLLNTEAFF. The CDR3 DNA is TGTGCCAGCAATCTTCTGAACACTGAAGCTTTCTTT.

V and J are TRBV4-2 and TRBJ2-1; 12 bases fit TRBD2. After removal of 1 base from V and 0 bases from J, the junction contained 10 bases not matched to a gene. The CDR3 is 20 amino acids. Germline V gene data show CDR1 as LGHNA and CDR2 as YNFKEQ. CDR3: CASSQARLAGGPSSYNEQFF. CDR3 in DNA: TGTGCCAGCAGCCAAGCTCGGCTAGCGGGAGGGCCAAGCTCCTACAATGAGCAGTTCTTC.

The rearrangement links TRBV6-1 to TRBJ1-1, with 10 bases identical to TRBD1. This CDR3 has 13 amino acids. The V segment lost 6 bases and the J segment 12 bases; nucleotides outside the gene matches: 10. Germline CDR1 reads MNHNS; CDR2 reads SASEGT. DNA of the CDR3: TGTGCCAGCAGGGGTGACAGGGGGCTCGGAACTTTCTTT. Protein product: CASRGDRGLGTFF.

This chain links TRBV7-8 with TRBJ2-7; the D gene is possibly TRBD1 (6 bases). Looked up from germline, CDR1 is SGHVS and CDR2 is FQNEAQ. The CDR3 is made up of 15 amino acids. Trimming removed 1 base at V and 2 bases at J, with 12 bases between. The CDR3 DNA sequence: TGTGCCAGCAGCTTAGGGGCAGGGGTCACCTACGAGCAGTACTTC. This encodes CASSLGAGVTYEQYF.

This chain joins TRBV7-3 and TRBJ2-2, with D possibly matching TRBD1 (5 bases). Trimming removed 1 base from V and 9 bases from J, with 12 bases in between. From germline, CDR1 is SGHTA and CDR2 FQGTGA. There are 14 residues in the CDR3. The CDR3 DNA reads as TGTGCCAGCAGCTTAATGGCAGGGCACCGGGAGCTGTTTTTT. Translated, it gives CASSLMAGHRELFF.

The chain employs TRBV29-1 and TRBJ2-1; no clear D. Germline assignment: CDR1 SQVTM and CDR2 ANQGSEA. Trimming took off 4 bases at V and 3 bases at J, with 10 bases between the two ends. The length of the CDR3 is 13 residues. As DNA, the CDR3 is TGCAGCGTTGTTGCACAGCACTACAATGAGCAGTTCTTC. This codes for CSVVAQHYNEQFF.

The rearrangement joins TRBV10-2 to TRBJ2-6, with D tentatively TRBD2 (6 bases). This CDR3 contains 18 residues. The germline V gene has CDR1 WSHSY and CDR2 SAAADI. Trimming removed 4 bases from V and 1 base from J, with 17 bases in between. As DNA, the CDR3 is TGCGCCAGCAGTGGAGTAGGAGGGCGAGCGTCTGGGGCCAACGTCCTGACTTTC. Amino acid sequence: CASSGVGGRASGANVLTF.

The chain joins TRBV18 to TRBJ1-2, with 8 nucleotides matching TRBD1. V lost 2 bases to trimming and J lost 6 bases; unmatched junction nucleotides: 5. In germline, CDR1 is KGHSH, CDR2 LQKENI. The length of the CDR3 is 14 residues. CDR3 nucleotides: TGTGCCAGCTCACCAAGATCGACAGGGGATGGCTACACCTTC. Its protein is CASSPRSTGDGYTF.

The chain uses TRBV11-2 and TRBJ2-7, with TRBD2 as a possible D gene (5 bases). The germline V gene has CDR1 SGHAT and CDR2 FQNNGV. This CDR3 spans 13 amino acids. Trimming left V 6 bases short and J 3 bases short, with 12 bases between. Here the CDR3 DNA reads TGTGCCAGCAGAGACCTGGGAGACTACGAGCAGTACTTC. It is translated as CASRDLGDYEQYF.

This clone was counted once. The CDR3: CASSLDGFGTEAFF. CDR3 in DNA: TGTGCCAGCAGCTTAGACGGTTTTGGCACTGAAGCTTTCTTT. The chain is built from TRBV11-1 and TRBJ1-1; D not certain. Germline CDR1 reads SGHAT; CDR2 reads FQDESV (reference sequence). This CDR3 spans 14 amino acids. V was pared by 1 base and J by 4 bases, with 10 bases between.

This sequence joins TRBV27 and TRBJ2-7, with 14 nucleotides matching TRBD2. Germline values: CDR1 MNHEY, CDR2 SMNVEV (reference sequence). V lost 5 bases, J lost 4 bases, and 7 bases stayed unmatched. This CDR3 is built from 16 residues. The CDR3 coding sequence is TGTGCCAGCAGTAACATCGGGACTAGCGGGAGTTACGAGCAGTACTTC. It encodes CASSNIGTSGSYEQYF.

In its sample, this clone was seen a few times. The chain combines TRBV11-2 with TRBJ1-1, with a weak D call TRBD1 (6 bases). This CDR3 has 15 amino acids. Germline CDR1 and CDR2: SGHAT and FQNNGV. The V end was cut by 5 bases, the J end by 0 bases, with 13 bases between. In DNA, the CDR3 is TGTGCCAGCAGCCCTAGAAGGACAGTGAACACTGAAGCTTTCTTT. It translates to CASSPRRTVNTEAFF.